The 28 T cell receptor beta chains in this list originate from one sample, sequenced in a study of T cell responses to AZD1222 COVID-19 vaccine. Profiling relied on immunoSEQ multiplex PCR, and the TCRdb table lists in-frame clones only, not all of them. This table has over 85,000 clones, about nine tenths appearing once. Sequencing used peripheral blood, obtained 28 days after the second AZD1222 dose. These receptors were collected from an adult who received the AZD1222 COVID-19 vaccine.

The CDR3 sequence is CAQGLRTDTQYF. The CDR3, as DNA: TGTGCCCAAGGGCTACGCACAGATACGCAGTATTTT. V and J are TRBV30 and TRBJ2-3; the D is unclear. Trimming shortened V by 8 bases and J by 1 base, and 10 bases separated the two germline ends. CDR1 is GTSNPN, CDR2 SVGIG, per germline (reference sequence). The CDR3 length is 12 residues.

The genes are TRBV4-1 and TRBJ2-7; 15 nucleotides align to TRBD2. Trimming cost V 3 bases and J 6 bases; bases outside gene matches: 6. This CDR3 contains 16 residues. Germline V gene sequence: CDR1 MGHRA, CDR2 YSYEKL. CDR3 coding DNA: TGCGCCAGCAGCCATGGACTAGCGGGAGGGCAGGGCGAGCAGTACTTC. Protein: CASSHGLAGGQGEQYF.

The sample holds a few counts of this clone. The chain uses TRBV5-4 and TRBJ2-7; 9 positions agree with TRBD2. CDR3 size: 16 residues. The ends lost 4 bases at V and 7 bases at J; junction bases unmatched: 15. Looked up from germline, CDR1 is SGHNT and CDR2 is YYREEE (reference sequence). As DNA, the CDR3 is TGTGCCAGCAGCGGGGGGACTAGCCAGCTCCTAGGGGAGCAGTACTTC. As protein: CASSGGTSQLLGEQYF.

V gene TRBV2 combines with J gene TRBJ1-4; 10 bases line up with TRBD1. CDR3 length: 14 residues. Germline V gene sequence: CDR1 SNHLY, CDR2 FYNNEI. V shed 4 bases, J shed 8 bases, and the junction held 4 bases outside the gene matches. The CDR3 region has the DNA TGTGCCAGCAGTGGGGGACAGGGGATCGAAAAACTGTTTTTT. Translation: CASSGGQGIEKLFF.

The chain links TRBV5-1 to TRBJ2-7; 14 bases are a match to TRBD2. From germline, CDR1 is SGHRS and CDR2 YFSETQ. The ends lost 5 bases at V and 5 bases at J; junction bases unmatched: 6. This CDR3 has 15 residues. The CDR3 sequence: CASRPGLAGGNEQYF. The CDR3 DNA is TGCGCCAGCAGACCCGGACTAGCGGGAGGTAACGAGCAGTACTTC. Together with reference TRBV5-1 and TRBJ2-7, the CDR3 gives the full variable domain: KAGVTQTPRYLIKTRGQQVTLSCSPISGHRSVSWYQQTPGQGLQFLFEYFSETQRNKGNFPGRFSGRQFSNSRSEMNVSTLELGDSALYLCASRPGLAGGNEQYFGPGTRLTVT.

CDR3 sequence: CATEREGSTDTQYF. In nucleotides, the CDR3 is TGTGCCACCGAGCGGGAGGGTAGCACAGATACGCAGTATTTT. This rearrangement joins TRBV19 to TRBJ2-3; TRBD2 matches 10 bases. After removal of 10 bases from V and 0 bases from J, the junction contained 4 bases not matched to a gene. CDR3 length: 14 amino acids. Germline CDR1 and CDR2: LNHDA and SQIVND (reference sequence).

The chain employs TRBV5-4 and TRBJ1-2, with a possible D match to TRBD1 (6 bases). Trimming removed 0 bases at V and 1 base at J, with 16 bases between. The CDR3 spans 17 residues. CDR1 SGHNT and CDR2 YYREEE come from the germline V gene (reference sequence). The DNA of the CDR3 is TGTGCCAGCAGCTTGGAAGGGACGGGGGCTCTTAACTATGGCTACACCTTC. This sequence encodes CASSLEGTGALNYGYTF.

The rearrangement links TRBV30 to TRBJ1-4; D is unresolved. CDR3 length: 12 residues. The germline V gene has CDR1 GTSNPN and CDR2 SVGIG (reference sequence). With 0 bases removed from V and 7 bases from J, the gap between germline ends came to 6 bases. The CDR3 DNA is TGTGCCTGGAGTGTCTGGGCTGAAAAACTGTTTTTT. This translates into CAWSVWAEKLFF.

This sequence joins TRBV28 and TRBJ1-2; TRBD1 is a possible D gene (6 bases). Germline CDR1 is MDHEN and CDR2 is SYDVKM. The ends were cut back, 6 bases at V and 3 bases at J, with 14 bases in the middle. This CDR3 comprises 14 residues. CDR3 DNA: TGTGCCAGCAGCTCTGGGGGGGCGCACTATGGCTACACCTTC. It encodes CASSSGGAHYGYTF.

The chain employs TRBV9 and TRBJ2-3; D is uncertain. The CDR3 extends over 15 amino acids. V lost 1 base to trimming and J lost 0 bases, with 9 bases between them. Germline-derived CDR1 and CDR2 are SGDLS and YYNGEE. The CDR3 DNA is TGTGCCAGCAGCGTATTGTCGAGAAGCACAGATACGCAGTATTTT. Encoded protein: CASSVLSRSTDTQYF.

J is TRBJ2-3 and V is TRBV6-5, with TRBD2 as a possible D gene (6 bases). The germline V gene has CDR1 MNHEY and CDR2 SVGAGI. The CDR3 totals 12 residues. The V end was cut by 4 bases, the J end by 6 bases, with 8 bases between. This CDR3 is CASSSRGDTQYF. The DNA of the CDR3 is TGTGCCAGCAGTTCCCGGGGGGATACGCAGTATTTT.

The chain recombines TRBV11-2 with TRBJ2-7, with 12 nucleotides matching TRBD2. J gave up 4 bases and V 8 bases, and 9 bases lay outside the gene matches. This CDR3 contains 15 residues. The V gene's germline CDR1 is SGHAT and CDR2 FQNNGV. The CDR3 region is CASGTTSGSGYEQYF. For the CDR3, the DNA is TGTGCCAGCGGCACGACTAGCGGGAGTGGTTACGAGCAGTACTTC.

The chain combines TRBV30 with TRBJ2-5; D ambiguous. Germline assignment: CDR1 GTSNPN and CDR2 SVGIG (reference sequence). CDR3 size: 18 residues. V was shortened by 0 bases and J by 4 bases, with 24 bases between the two germline ends. CDR3 amino acids: CAWSVRVLFGQAGETQYF. The DNA for the CDR3 is TGTGCCTGGAGTGTTCGGGTCTTATTCGGCCAGGCAGGAGAGACCCAGTACTTC.

This chain uses TRBV27 with TRBJ1-6; TRBD1 matches 7 bases. CDR3 length: 16 residues. With 3 bases clipped from V and 5 bases from J, the junction kept 7 bases outside the gene matches. Germline-derived CDR1 and CDR2 are MNHEY and SMNVEV (reference sequence). Written as DNA, the CDR3 is TGTGCCAGCAGTTTCAACAGGGGTAGGGATAATTCACCCCTCCACTTT. This sequence encodes CASSFNRGRDNSPLHF.

This chain joins TRBV19 and TRBJ1-5; possible D gene TRBD1, 5 bases. Trimming shortened V by 3 bases and J by 0 bases, and 21 bases separated the two germline ends. The CDR3 totals 19 residues. CDR1 and CDR2 from the germline V gene are LNHDA and SQIVND (reference sequence). CDR3 region: CASSIWGEFSEYSNQPQHF. In DNA form, the CDR3 reads TGTGCCAGTAGTATTTGGGGGGAATTTTCTGAGTATAGCAATCAGCCCCAGCATTTT.

V usage is TRBV25-1 and J usage is TRBJ1-1, with 8 bases aligning to TRBD1. CDR1 and CDR2 from the germline V gene are MGHDK and SYGVNS. The CDR3 loop spans 16 amino acids. V dropped 3 bases and J dropped 1; count of bases not matched to a gene: 7. CDR3 in DNA: TGTGCCAGCAGTGATCCTCTGGGGACAGGGAACACTGAAGCTTTCTTT. Translating gives CASSDPLGTGNTEAFF.

The chain carries TRBV29-1 and TRBJ1-5; D gene uncertain. CDR1 and CDR2 (germline): SQVTM, ANQGSEA. Trimming removed 1 base at V and 2 bases at J, with 6 bases between. This CDR3 has 13 amino acids. The CDR3 here is CSVEGVGNQPQHF. CDR3 bases: TGCAGCGTTGAAGGAGTAGGCAATCAGCCCCAGCATTTT.

The V gene is TRBV19, the J gene TRBJ2-2; weak D call: TRBD2 (5 bases). V was clipped by 6 bases and J by 6 bases, with 11 bases between them. The germline V gene has CDR1 LNHDA and CDR2 SQIVND (reference sequence). This CDR3 is 13 amino acids long. CDR3 sequence (DNA): TGTGCCAGTAGAGCCGAGGGTTCCGGGGAGCTGTTTTTT. Protein: CASRAEGSGELFF.

The gene calls are TRBV19 and TRBJ2-2; the D is unclear. The CDR3 has 14 residues. Per germline, CDR1 LNHDA and CDR2 SQIVND (reference sequence). V lost 1 base and J lost 6, with 9 bases in between. CDR3 loop: CASSIVGTAGELFF. The CDR3 DNA reads as TGTGCCAGTAGTATAGTGGGTACCGCCGGGGAGCTGTTTTTT.

The count of this clone is one. The chain uses TRBV6-2 or TRBV6-3 and TRBJ2-3; TRBD1 or TRBD2 may be the D gene (5 bases each). Trimming pared 4 bases from V and 0 bases from J, leaving 11 bases between. Germline assignment: CDR1 MNHEY and CDR2 SVGEGT. The CDR3 is made up of 15 amino acids. The CDR3 loop reads CASSLGETSTDTQYF. CDR3 nucleotide sequence: TGTGCCAGCAGTTTGGGGGAGACTAGCACAGATACGCAGTATTTT.

The CDR3 nucleotides are TGTGCCAGCAGCTTACAGAGGGGAGGAGGGACCTACGAGCAGTACTTC. It specifies CASSLQRGGGTYEQYF. This chain links TRBV7-9 with TRBJ2-7; a weak D match, TRBD2 (6 bases). The CDR3 has 16 amino acids. Germline V gene sequence: CDR1 SEHNR, CDR2 FQNEAQ (reference sequence). V dropped 2 bases and J dropped 2 bases, with 16 bases sitting between them. The full variable domain, its missing parts supplied by reference TRBV7-9 and TRBJ2-7, is DTGVSQNPRHKITKRGQNVTFRCDPISEHNRLYWYRQTLGQGPEFLTYFQNEAQLEKSRLLSDRFSAERPKGSFSTLEIQRTEQGDSAMYLCASSLQRGGGTYEQYFGPGTRLTVT.

This clone showed up just once. The chain combines TRBV6-5 with TRBJ2-1, with a weak D call TRBD2 (6 bases). The germline CDR1 and CDR2 sequences are MNHEY and SVGAGI. The CDR3 sequence is 15 residues long. Between the trimmed V and J ends, which lost 5 bases and 7 bases, there was a span of 18 bases. CDR3 residues: CASSRDFLLLNEQFF. CDR3 DNA sequence: TGTGCCAGCAGTCGGGACTTCCTTTTACTGAATGAGCAGTTCTTC.

The chain joins TRBV5-1 to TRBJ2-1; 11 bases match TRBD2. Germline V gene data show CDR1 as SGHRS and CDR2 as YFSETQ. This CDR3 contains 16 residues. V trimming: 2 bases; J trimming: 6 bases; junction bases outside the gene matches: 7. In DNA, the CDR3 is TGCGCCAGCAGCTTAGCACTAGCGGGAGCCGCCAATGAGCAGTTCTTC. Residues: CASSLALAGAANEQFF.

V is TRBV30 and J is TRBJ2-1; unclear D gene. Germline CDR1 and CDR2: GTSNPN and SVGIG (reference sequence). The CDR3 runs 14 residues. Trimming pared 6 bases from V and 7 bases from J, leaving 19 bases between. This chain's CDR3 is CACTIYSYGNEQFF. The CDR3 bases are TGTGCCTGTACCATTTACAGTTATGGGAATGAGCAGTTCTTC.

The genes are TRBV5-6 and TRBJ2-1; no clear D gene. The CDR3 spans 11 residues. Per the germline V gene, CDR1 is SGHDT and CDR2 is YYEEEE. Deletions cut 3 bases from V and 7 bases from J, with 5 bases between. The CDR3 DNA is TGTGCCAGCAGCTCATATAATGAGCAGTTCTTC. It translates to CASSSYNEQFF.

The chain combines TRBV5-4 with TRBJ2-5; 7 bases are shared with TRBD2. Germline V gene lookup returns CDR1 SGHNT and CDR2 YYREEE (reference sequence). This CDR3 spans 16 amino acids. Trimming removed 6 bases from V and 2 bases from J; junction bases left unmatched: 13. This chain's CDR3 is CASNRYGGRVQETQYF. In DNA form, the CDR3 reads TGTGCCAGCAACCGATACGGTGGGAGGGTGCAAGAGACCCAGTACTTC. The full variable domain, its missing parts supplied by reference TRBV5-4 and TRBJ2-5, is ETGVTQSPTHLIKTRGQQVTLRCSSQSGHNTVSWYQQALGQGPQFIFQYYREEENGRGNFPPRFSGLQFPNYSSELNVNALELDDSALYLCASNRYGGRVQETQYFGPGTRLLVL.

The chain links TRBV30 to TRBJ1-3; D unresolved. The germline CDR1 and CDR2 sequences are GTSNPN and SVGIG (reference sequence). This CDR3 is 12 amino acids long. The V gene lost 4 bases and the J gene lost 1 base, with 5 bases spanning the gap. CDR3 amino acids: CAWKGSGNTIYF. CDR3 bases: TGTGCCTGGAAAGGGTCTGGAAACACCATATATTTT. The full variable domain, rest sourced from reference TRBV30 and TRBJ1-3, is SQTIHQWPATLVQPVGSPLSLECTVEGTSNPNLYWYRQAAGRGLQLLFYSVGIGQISSEVPQNLSASRPQDRQFILSSKKLLLSDSGFYLCAWKGSGNTIYFGEGSWLTVV.

The chain combines TRBV12-5 with TRBJ2-2; D gene ambiguous. V dropped 0 bases and J dropped 3 bases, with 8 bases sitting between them. The germline CDR1 and CDR2 sequences are LGHNT and FRNRAP. The CDR3 consists of 15 residues. CDR3 sequence reads: CASGLVSGDTGELFF. The DNA of the CDR3 is TGTGCTAGTGGTTTGGTATCAGGTGACACCGGGGAGCTGTTTTTT.